This passage covers 31 T cell receptor beta chains from one sample sequenced in a study of T cells in Graves' hyperthyroidism and ophthalmopathy. What was amplified from RNA transcripts were TCR beta CDR3 regions. The HTBI set primed first-round TCR CDR3 RT-PCR. MiXCR, run by TCRdb on the multiplex PCR reads, gives a single entry per CDR3 protein. This sample carries some 600,000 distinct CDR3 sequences, approximately 15% of them seen once, and the ten largest clones take 5.8%. The material sequenced was blood. These receptors all stem from a woman between 25 and 40 years old with Graves' hyperthyroidism that later progressed to Graves' ophthalmopathy.

This clonotype was seen repeatedly, ten times or more. This chain uses TRBV3-1 with TRBJ2-7, with D perhaps assigned TRBD1 or TRBD2 (5 bases each). CDR3 length: 14 residues. The germline gives CDR1 LGHDT, CDR2 YNNKEL (reference sequence). The ends were cut back, 4 bases at V and 2 bases at J, with 12 bases in the middle. The CDR3 here is CASSRQGRAYEQYF. CDR3 DNA: TGTGCCAGCAGCCGCCAGGGACGGGCCTACGAGCAGTACTTC.

There are a few counts of this clonotype. The rearrangement joins TRBV5-1 to TRBJ1-6, with D tentatively TRBD1 (5 bases). This CDR3 comprises 15 residues. Trimming cost V 1 base and J 8 bases, with 13 bases left between them. Germline CDR1 is SGHRS and CDR2 is YFSETQ. For the CDR3, the DNA is TGCGCCAGCAGCTTGTTCTACAGGAGTGATTCACCCCTCCACTTT. It codes for CASSLFYRSDSPLHF.

Only a few counts were recorded for this clonotype. This rearrangement joins TRBV20-1 to TRBJ2-7; maybe TRBD1 (5 bases). Trimming took off 0 bases at V and 4 bases at J, with 13 bases between the two ends. CDR1 is DFQATT, CDR2 SNEGSKA, per germline (reference sequence). CDR3 length: 14 residues. The CDR3 sequence: CSARESSRVYEQYF. CDR3 in DNA: TGCAGTGCTAGAGAATCCTCCAGGGTGTACGAGCAGTACTTC.

This clonotype was counted ten times or more. This chain joins TRBV12-5 and TRBJ2-1; possible D gene TRBD2, 5 bases. This CDR3 is 12 amino acids long. Germline V gene data show CDR1 as LGHNT and CDR2 as FRNRAP. The V gene lost 1 base and the J gene lost 9 bases, with 7 bases spanning the gap. The CDR3 loop is CASGLGAVEQFF. The CDR3 DNA follows: TGTGCTAGTGGTTTGGGAGCGGTTGAGCAGTTCTTC.

The V and J genes are TRBV10-1 and TRBJ1-4; a weak D match, TRBD1 (5 bases). Germline V gene lookup returns CDR1 WNHNN and CDR2 SYGVQD (reference sequence). The CDR3 has 13 residues. Trimming cost V 3 bases and J 7 bases, with 9 bases left between them. CDR3 sequence (DNA): TGCGCCAGCAGTGACGGCGGGGCTGAAAAACTGTTTTTT. Residues: CASSDGGAEKLFF.

This clonotype was observed many times. V is TRBV28 and J is TRBJ1-4, with 9 bases identical to TRBD1. The length of the CDR3 is 12 residues. Germline V CDR1 and CDR2: MDHEN, SYDVKM. The V segment lost 10 bases and the J segment 8 bases; nucleotides outside the gene matches: 5. The DNA of the CDR3 is TGTGCCACCTGGACAGGGGAAGAAAAACTGTTTTTT. Its translation: CATWTGEEKLFF.

The chain recombines TRBV20-1 with TRBJ2-7, with a possible D match to TRBD2 (6 bases). This CDR3 spans 13 amino acids. Germline CDR1 DFQATT, CDR2 SNEGSKA (reference sequence). Trimming took off 5 bases at V and 7 bases at J, with 18 bases between the two ends. CDR3 region: CSAYSGVGYEQYF. CDR3 DNA sequence: TGCAGTGCTTATTCGGGGGTAGGCTATGAGCAGTACTTC.

This clonotype was observed at least ten times. The chain joins TRBV20-1 to TRBJ2-3, with TRBD2 matching over 14 bases. J was trimmed by 7 bases and V by 3 bases; bases with no gene match: 9. Germline lookup yields CDR1 DFQATT and CDR2 SNEGSKA (reference sequence). The CDR3 has 16 amino acids. DNA for the CDR3: TGCAGTGCTAGCCCCCCCGGACTAGCGGGAGGAAATACGCAGTATTTT. This sequence encodes CSASPPGLAGGNTQYF.

Ten or more counts support this clonotype. V and J are TRBV19 and TRBJ2-5, with D possibly matching TRBD1 (6 bases). Trimming took off 6 bases at V and 5 bases at J, with 19 bases between the two ends. The CDR3 is made up of 15 amino acids. Per the germline V gene, CDR1 is LNHDA and CDR2 is SQIVND (reference sequence). The CDR3 reads CASSLEGVAGETQYF. The CDR3 coding sequence is TGTGCCAGTAGCCTAGAGGGGGTCGCAGGTGAGACCCAGTACTTC.

The chain links TRBV5-1 to TRBJ2-5; D is unclear. Trimming shortened V by 4 bases and J by 2 bases, and 9 bases separated the two germline ends. The germline V gene encodes CDR1 SGHRS and CDR2 YFSETQ. This CDR3 spans 13 amino acids. The CDR3 spells CASSEWNQETQYF. CDR3 in DNA: TGCGCCAGCAGCGAGTGGAATCAAGAGACCCAGTACTTC.

There are a few counts of this clonotype. The V call is TRBV7-6, the J call TRBJ2-5; TRBD1 might be the D (6 bases). V was cut by 2 bases and J by 5 bases, with 12 bases left in between. The V gene's germline CDR1 is SGHVS and CDR2 FNYEAQ. This CDR3 has 14 residues. The DNA for the CDR3 is TGTGCCAGCAGCTTACTAACAGGGCGGGAGACCCAGTACTTC. Its translation: CASSLLTGRETQYF.

This clonotype was seen a handful of times. V is TRBV5-6 and J is TRBJ1-1, with 7 bases matching TRBD1. V gave up 0 bases and J gave up 0 bases; unmatched junction bases: 11. CDR1 and CDR2 from the germline V gene are SGHDT and YYEEEE. The CDR3 covers 18 residues. The CDR3 sequence: CASSLVERTGPMNTEAFF. The CDR3 region has the DNA TGTGCCAGCAGCTTGGTTGAGAGGACAGGCCCCATGAACACTGAAGCTTTCTTT.

This clonotype was counted at least ten times. The CDR3 sequence: CASSSYDDRGHRNEQFF. CDR3 coding DNA: TGTGCCAGCAGCTCCTATGATGACAGGGGGCATCGGAATGAGCAGTTCTTC. The chain recombines TRBV11-2 with TRBJ2-1; 10 nucleotides agree with TRBD1. The CDR3 consists of 17 residues. The germline CDR1 and CDR2 sequences are SGHAT and FQNNGV. Trimming took 4 bases from V and 7 from J; bases not matched to a gene: 13. The complete variable domain, with remaining parts taken from reference TRBV11-2 and TRBJ2-1, reads EAGVAQSPRYKIIEKRQSVAFWCNPISGHATLYWYQQILGQGPKLLIQFQNNGVVDDSQLPKDRFSAERLKGVDSTLKIQPAKLEDSAVYLCASSSYDDRGHRNEQFFGPGTRLTVL.

Notes on this clonotype: A read error is likely, as this CDR3 ends without the conserved phenylalanine or tryptophan. The rearrangement joins TRBV7-7 to TRBJ2-1; TRBD2 aligns across 8 bases. CDR1 is SSHAT and CDR2 is FNYEAQ in the germline V gene (reference sequence). The CDR3 has 15 amino acids. CDR3 coding DNA: TGTGCTAGCAGCCGAGGGGGGACTAGCTACAATGAGCAGTTCCTC. It translates to CASSRGGTSYNEQFL.

This clonotype was seen repeatedly, ten times or more. This chain links TRBV11-3 with TRBJ2-1; 11 bases align to TRBD2. Unmatched junction bases numbered 13, after V lost 4 bases and J lost 8 bases. The CDR3 covers 17 residues. CDR1 SGHNT and CDR2 YENEEA come from the germline V gene. The CDR3 reads CASSWGLAGGPGDEQFF. CDR3 DNA: TGTGCCAGCAGCTGGGGGCTAGCGGGAGGCCCTGGGGATGAGCAGTTCTTC.

The chain employs TRBV20-1 and TRBJ2-3; tentative D call: TRBD2 (6 bases). Trimming cost V 6 bases and J 4 bases, with 17 bases left between them. The CDR3 spans 14 residues. Germline V gene sequence: CDR1 DFQATT, CDR2 SNEGSKA (reference sequence). CDR3 sequence: CSAGGLLNPDTQYF. The CDR3 DNA reads as TGCAGTGCGGGAGGACTCCTTAATCCAGATACGCAGTATTTT.

This chain joins TRBV6-1 and TRBJ2-5; no definite D call. Trimming took off 6 bases at V and 3 bases at J, with 11 bases between the two ends. The CDR3 totals 13 residues. The germline gives CDR1 MNHNS, CDR2 SASEGT. As DNA, the CDR3 is TGTGCCAGCAGAACCGGATTCAAAGAGACCCAGTACTTC. This gives the protein CASRTGFKETQYF.

This clonotype was seen ten or more times. V gene TRBV20-1 combines with J gene TRBJ2-7, with D possibly being TRBD2 (6 bases). The V end was cut by 5 bases, the J end by 0 bases, with 11 bases between. Germline CDR1 DFQATT, CDR2 SNEGSKA (reference sequence). The CDR3 totals 13 residues. CDR3 in amino acids: CSASASDSYEQYF. The CDR3 nucleotides are TGCAGTGCTTCTGCTAGCGACTCCTACGAGCAGTACTTC.

Worth noting for this clonotype: With a much larger clone just one base away, this may be a read error. The chain has TRBV20-1 and TRBJ2-1; tentative D call: TRBD2 (6 bases). This CDR3 has 16 residues. Per the germline V gene, CDR1 is DFQATT and CDR2 is SNEGSKA (reference sequence). This CDR3 is CSAGDKRDSSVNEQFF. The CDR3 DNA is TGCAGTGCTGGAGATAAGAGGGACTCCTCCGTGAATGAGCAGTTCTTC.

This clonotype was picked up a small number of times. A single base separates this from a much larger clone, so it may be a read error. This chain uses TRBV3-1 with TRBJ2-1; D not resolved. CDR1 LGHDT and CDR2 YNNKEL come from the germline V gene (reference sequence). V dropped 0 bases and J dropped 10 bases, with 16 bases sitting between them. The CDR3 covers 15 residues. In DNA, the CDR3 is TGTGCCAGCAGCCAAGACCTCGTAGGAACCCACGAGCAGTTCTTC. It yields the protein CASSQDLVGTHEQFF.

Of note for this clonotype: One base away lies a much larger clone, so this may be a sequencing read error. The V gene is TRBV18, the J gene TRBJ1-1; D remains unclear. Germline V gene sequence: CDR1 KGHSH, CDR2 LQKENI. This CDR3 has 13 residues. The V gene lost 5 bases and the J gene lost 3 bases, with 10 bases spanning the gap. The CDR3 sequence is CASSALVDTEAFF. For the CDR3, the DNA is TGTGCCAGCTCAGCATTGGTGGACACTGAAGCTTTCTTT.

At least ten counts were recorded for this clonotype. The gene calls are TRBV9 and TRBJ2-5; the D gene could be TRBD1 or TRBD2 (5 bases each). The V gene lost 0 bases and the J gene lost 5 bases, with 14 bases spanning the gap. This CDR3 has 15 amino acids. Per germline, CDR1 SGDLS and CDR2 YYNGEE. For the CDR3, the DNA is TGTGCCAGCAGCGTAGGTCAGGGACCTCGGGAGACCCAGTACTTC. Translating gives CASSVGQGPRETQYF.

At least ten counts were recorded for this clonotype. This chain links TRBV6-2 or TRBV6-3 with TRBJ2-1; 9 nucleotides match TRBD2. CDR1 and CDR2 (germline): MNHEY, SVGEGT. V shed 2 bases and J 4 bases; nucleotides not matched to a gene: 3. This CDR3 comprises 15 residues. CDR3 nucleotides: TGTGCCAGCAGTTACGGTCTAGCGGGATACAATGAGCAGTTCTTC. The encoded protein is CASSYGLAGYNEQFF.

About this clonotype: A clone one base away is much larger, so this may be a read error. This chain links TRBV9 with TRBJ1-1; tentatively, D is TRBD1 (6 bases). V lost 8 bases and J lost 1, with 18 bases in between. CDR3 length: 15 residues. CDR1 is SGDLS and CDR2 is YYNGEE in the germline V gene. The CDR3 here is CASSRDNYTNTEAFF. Written as DNA, the CDR3 is TGTGCCAGTTCCCGGGACAACTACACGAACACTGAAGCTTTCTTT.

This clonotype has a count of ten or more. The chain recombines TRBV28 with TRBJ2-1, with D possibly being TRBD1 or TRBD2 (5 bases each). Trimming took 8 bases from V and 4 from J, leaving 18 bases between them. CDR1 and CDR2 (germline): MDHEN, SYDVKM. CDR3 size: 15 residues. CDR3 in amino acids: CASGTGRRVYNEQFF. CDR3 in DNA: TGTGCCAGCGGAACGGGACGTCGGGTATACAATGAGCAGTTCTTC.

This clonotype came up many times. The chain links TRBV5-5 to TRBJ1-5; TRBD1 matches at 9 bases. The trim removed 3 bases at V and 3 bases at J, leaving 7 bases unmatched. The CDR3 totals 16 residues. Germline lookup yields CDR1 SGHKS and CDR2 YYEKEE (reference sequence). The CDR3 loop is CASSSSGTGLNQPQHF. The CDR3, as DNA: TGTGCCAGCAGCTCCTCCGGGACAGGGCTCAATCAGCCCCAGCATTTT.

This rearrangement joins TRBV3-1 to TRBJ1-2; no clear D gene. Germline V CDR1 and CDR2: LGHDT, YNNKEL (reference sequence). The CDR3 has 12 amino acids. Trimming cost V 3 bases and J 7 bases, with 9 bases left between them. This CDR3 reads CASSQGEAGYTF. CDR3 nucleotide sequence: TGTGCCAGCAGCCAGGGAGAAGCTGGCTACACCTTC.

Many counts were recorded for this clonotype. V usage is TRBV7-2 and J usage is TRBJ1-4; D remains unclear. V lost 1 base and J lost 4, with 4 bases in between. Germline CDR1 is SGHTA and CDR2 is FQGNSA. The CDR3 sequence is 13 residues long. CDR3 sequence (DNA): TGTGCCAGCAGCTTAGAACTTAATGAAAAACTGTTTTTT. This codes for CASSLELNEKLFF.

This clonotype was observed many times. This rearrangement joins TRBV20-1 to TRBJ2-3; the match to TRBD2 covers 12 bases. The CDR3 is 15 residues long. Looked up from germline, CDR1 is DFQATT and CDR2 is SNEGSKA (reference sequence). V shed 6 bases and J 8 bases; nucleotides not matched to a gene: 12. CDR3: CSAGVLAGGPGTQYF. CDR3 coding DNA: TGCAGTGCCGGGGTCCTAGCGGGAGGGCCCGGTACGCAGTATTTT.

The CDR3 loop is CATHGGYGYTF. CDR3 sequence (DNA): TGTGCCACCCATGGGGGGTACGGCTACACCTTC. This chain links TRBV6-1 with TRBJ1-2; TRBD1 might be the D (5 bases). V shed 10 bases and J shed 8 bases, with 14 bases lying between them. The CDR3 runs to 11 residues. CDR1 and CDR2 from the germline V gene are MNHNS and SASEGT.

The CDR3 loop is CASRGGTGERYEQFF. The CDR3 DNA reads as TGTGCCAGCAGAGGGGGGACAGGGGAGAGGTATGAGCAGTTCTTC. The chain combines TRBV6-1 with TRBJ2-1, with 10 bases fitting TRBD1. Trimming removed 6 bases from V and 8 bases from J; junction bases left unmatched: 10. This CDR3 comprises 15 residues. The germline gives CDR1 MNHNS, CDR2 SASEGT.